This record concerns one T cell receptor (beta chain) sequence. The CDR3 is 14 residues long. CDR1 is SGHTA and CDR2 is FQGNSA in the germline V gene. V was cut by 0 bases and J by 7 bases, with 12 bases left in between. These data come from a study of shared T cell receptors in the human thymus. Sequenced by immunoSEQ multiplex PCR; TCRdb stores in-frame clones only, minus some. Of a few hundred thousand clones in the sample, approximately 95% were seen once. This sequence originates from a human donor. The sample consisted of thymocytes. J is TRBJ1-1 and V is TRBV7-2; the D is unclear. DNA for the CDR3: TGTGCCAGCAGCTTAGCGCGGGAACACCTTGAAGCTTTCTTT. This codes for CASSLAREHLEAFF.